What follows describes a single T cell receptor (beta chain). This CDR3 contains 12 residues. Germline values: CDR1 MDHEN, CDR2 SYDVKM. Trimming removed 8 bases at V and 5 bases at J, with 13 bases between. This record belongs to a study of CD8 T cells in Susac syndrome. Reverse transcription of about 0.45 to 1 ug RNA was performed with random hexamers. Amplification of TCR beta CDR3 by immunoSEQ multiplex PCR spanned 54 Vbeta and 13 Jbeta. TCRdb processed the immunoSEQ multiplex PCR reads anew with MiXCR; each CDR3 protein has one entry. The sample records about 150,000 distinct CDR3 sequences, approximately 93% being singletons. From blood CD8+ and CD4+ T cells, TCR beta sequences were generated. The study used treatment-naive patients who had stable or active relapsing-remitting disease as multiple sclerosis controls. It was negative isolation that provided the CD8+ and CD4+ T cells, whereas TEMRA cells were enriched by FACS.

The chain employs TRBV28 and TRBJ2-7, with a tentative D call TRBD1 (6 bases). This sequence originates from a human donor with multiple sclerosis. The sample taken for sequencing was CD8+ T cells from PBMCs. The CDR3 sequence is CASSTGIHEQYF. The CDR3 nucleotides read TGTGCCAGCTCTACAGGGATCCACGAGCAGTACTTC. Using reference TRBV28 and TRBJ2-7 for the parts outside the CDR3, the full variable domain is DVKVTQSSRYLVKRTGEKVFLECVQDMDHENMFWYRQDPGLGLRLIYFSYDVKMKEKGDIPEGYSVSREKKERFSLILESASTNQTSMYLCASSTGIHEQYFGPGTRLTVT.